This T cell receptor (beta chain) was sequenced in a study of vaccination and CD4 T cells after COVID-19. Sequenced with the Oncomine TCR Beta short-read assay was DNA taken from cultured CD4+ T cells. Each CDR3 protein gets one entry after TCRdb re-called the PCR reads with MiXCR. The sample lists about 12,000 distinct CDR3 sequences, about 50% occurring once. Concerning this clonotype itself: The antigen is unknown.

Treatment noted: roughly 11-day PBMC culture with coronavirus spike peptide pools or control peptides (ViraFEST assay). Per well, about 2.2 million PBMCs were cultured in the presence of approximately 9.4 IU/ml IL-2 and 8 to 10 ug/ml peptide pools. Germline loops: CDR1 LNHDA, CDR2 SQIVND (reference sequence). Trimming took off 6 bases at V and 8 bases at J, with 13 bases between the two ends. There are 13 residues in the CDR3. The chain joins TRBV19 to TRBJ1-4; weak D call: TRBD1 (6 bases). The TCR originated in a human donor who had recovered from COVID-19. Sequencing was carried out using CD4+ T cells from blood, cultured in vitro. CDR3 DNA: TGTGCCAGTAGCGGACAGTGGGGCGAAAAACTGTTTTTT. It yields the protein CASSGQWGEKLFF.